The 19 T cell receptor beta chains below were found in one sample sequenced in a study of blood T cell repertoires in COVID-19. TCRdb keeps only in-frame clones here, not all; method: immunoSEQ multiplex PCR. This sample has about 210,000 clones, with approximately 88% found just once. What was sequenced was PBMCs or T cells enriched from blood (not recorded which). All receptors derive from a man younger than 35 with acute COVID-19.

CDR3 in DNA: TGTGCCAGTACATCAGGGGGCCTTAATAATGAAAAACTGTTTTTT. Translation: CASTSGGLNNEKLFF. V and J are TRBV19 and TRBJ1-4; 8 nucleotides line up with TRBD1. Germline V gene data show CDR1 as LNHDA and CDR2 as SQIVND (reference sequence). With V trimmed by 7 bases and J by 4 bases, 8 bases remained unmatched. The CDR3 totals 15 residues.

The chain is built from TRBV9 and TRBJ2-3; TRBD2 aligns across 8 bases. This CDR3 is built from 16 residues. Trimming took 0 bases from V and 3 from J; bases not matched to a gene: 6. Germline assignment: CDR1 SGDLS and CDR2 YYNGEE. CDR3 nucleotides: TGTGCCAGCAGCGTAGTGGCCAGCGGGAGTACAGATACGCAGTATTTT. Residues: CASSVVASGSTDTQYF.

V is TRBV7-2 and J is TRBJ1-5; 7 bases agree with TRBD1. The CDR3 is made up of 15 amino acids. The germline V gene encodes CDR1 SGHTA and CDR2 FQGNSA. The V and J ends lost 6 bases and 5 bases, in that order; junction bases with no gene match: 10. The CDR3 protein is CASRSQGVADQPQHF. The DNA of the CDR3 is TGTGCCAGCAGGAGTCAGGGGGTAGCCGATCAGCCCCAGCATTTT.

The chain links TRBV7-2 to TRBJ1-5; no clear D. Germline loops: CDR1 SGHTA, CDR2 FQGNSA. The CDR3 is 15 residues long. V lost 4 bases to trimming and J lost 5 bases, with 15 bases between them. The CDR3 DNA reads TGTGCCAGCAGCTCCACCCCCGGAGGCTATCAGCCCCAGCATTTT. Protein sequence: CASSSTPGGYQPQHF.

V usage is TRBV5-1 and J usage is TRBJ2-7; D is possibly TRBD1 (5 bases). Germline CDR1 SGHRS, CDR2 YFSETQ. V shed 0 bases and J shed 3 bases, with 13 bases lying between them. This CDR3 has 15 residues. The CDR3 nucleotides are TGCGCCAGCAGCTTGGGCGCGGACATGGGCTACGAGCAGTACTTC. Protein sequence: CASSLGADMGYEQYF.

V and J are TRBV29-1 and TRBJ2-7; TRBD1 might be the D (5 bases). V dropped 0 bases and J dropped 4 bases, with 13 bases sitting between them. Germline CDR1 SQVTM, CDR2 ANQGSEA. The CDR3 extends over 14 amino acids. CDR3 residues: CSVEDEAGLYEQYF. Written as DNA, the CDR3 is TGCAGCGTTGAAGATGAAGCAGGGTTATACGAGCAGTACTTC.

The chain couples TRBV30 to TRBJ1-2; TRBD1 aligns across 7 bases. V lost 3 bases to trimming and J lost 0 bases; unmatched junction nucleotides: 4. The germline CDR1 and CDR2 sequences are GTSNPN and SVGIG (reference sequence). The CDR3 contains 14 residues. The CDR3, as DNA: TGTGCCTGGAGCGACGGACAGGCTAACTATGGCTACACCTTC. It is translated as CAWSDGQANYGYTF.

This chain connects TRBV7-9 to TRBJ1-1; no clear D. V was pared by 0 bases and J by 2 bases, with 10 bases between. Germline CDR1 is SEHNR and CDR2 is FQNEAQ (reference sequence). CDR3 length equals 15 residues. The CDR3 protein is CASSLALGVNTEAFF. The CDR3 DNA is TGTGCCAGCAGCTTAGCGCTAGGAGTAAACACTGAAGCTTTCTTT.

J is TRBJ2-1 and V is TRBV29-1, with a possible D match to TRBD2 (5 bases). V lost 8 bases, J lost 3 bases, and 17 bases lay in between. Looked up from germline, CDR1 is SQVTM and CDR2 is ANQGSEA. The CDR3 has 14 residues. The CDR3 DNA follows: TGCAGCCTTACAGCGGACTCACTCTACAATGAGCAGTTCTTC. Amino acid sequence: CSLTADSLYNEQFF.

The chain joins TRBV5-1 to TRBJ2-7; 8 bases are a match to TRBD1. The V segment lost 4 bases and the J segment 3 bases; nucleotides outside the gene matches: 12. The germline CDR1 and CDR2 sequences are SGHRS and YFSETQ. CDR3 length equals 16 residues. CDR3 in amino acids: CASSPGGTGVGYEQYF. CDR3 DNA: TGCGCCAGCAGCCCTGGAGGGACAGGCGTGGGCTACGAGCAGTACTTC.

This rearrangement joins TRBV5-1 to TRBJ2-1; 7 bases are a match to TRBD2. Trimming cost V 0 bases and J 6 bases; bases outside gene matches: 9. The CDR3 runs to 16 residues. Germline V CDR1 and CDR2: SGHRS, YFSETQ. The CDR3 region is CASSLGRGGFTNEQFF. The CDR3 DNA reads TGCGCCAGCAGCTTGGGGCGGGGAGGGTTCACCAATGAGCAGTTCTTC.

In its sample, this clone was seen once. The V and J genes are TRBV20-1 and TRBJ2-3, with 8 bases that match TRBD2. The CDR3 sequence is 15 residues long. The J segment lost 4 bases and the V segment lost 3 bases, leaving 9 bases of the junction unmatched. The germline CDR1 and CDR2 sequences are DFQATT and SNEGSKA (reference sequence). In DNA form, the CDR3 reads TGCAGTGCTAGTCACGCGGGAGGTATGGCAGATACGCAGTATTTT. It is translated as CSASHAGGMADTQYF.

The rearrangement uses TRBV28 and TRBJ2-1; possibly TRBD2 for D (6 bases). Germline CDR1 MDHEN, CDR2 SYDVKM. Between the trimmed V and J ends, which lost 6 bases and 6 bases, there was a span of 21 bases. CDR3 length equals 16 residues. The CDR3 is CASSPMTGEVSNEQFF. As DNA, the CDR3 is TGTGCCAGCAGCCCTATGACTGGGGAGGTAAGCAATGAGCAGTTCTTC.

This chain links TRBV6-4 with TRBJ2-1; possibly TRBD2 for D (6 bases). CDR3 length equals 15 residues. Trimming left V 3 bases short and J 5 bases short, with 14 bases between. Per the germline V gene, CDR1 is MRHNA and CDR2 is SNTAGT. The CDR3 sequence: CASSEGDGGNNEQFF. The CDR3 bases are TGTGCCAGCAGTGAAGGGGACGGAGGGAACAATGAGCAGTTCTTC.

In DNA form, the CDR3 reads TGTGCCAGCAGTTTAATGTGGGGGGGCAATCAGCCCCAGCATTTT. Amino acids: CASSLMWGGNQPQHF. The chain has TRBV27 and TRBJ1-5; a possible D gene is TRBD1 (5 bases). The germline CDR1 and CDR2 sequences are MNHEY and SMNVEV (reference sequence). Trimming removed 2 bases at V and 2 bases at J, with 10 bases between. The CDR3 loop spans 15 amino acids.

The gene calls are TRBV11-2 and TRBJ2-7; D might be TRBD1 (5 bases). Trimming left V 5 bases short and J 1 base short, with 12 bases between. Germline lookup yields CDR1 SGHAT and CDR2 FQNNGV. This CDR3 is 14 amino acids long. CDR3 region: CASSPRKGSYEQYF. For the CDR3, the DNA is TGTGCCAGCAGCCCCCGGAAGGGGTCCTACGAGCAGTACTTC. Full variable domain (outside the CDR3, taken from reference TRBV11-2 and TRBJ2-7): EAGVAQSPRYKIIEKRQSVAFWCNPISGHATLYWYQQILGQGPKLLIQFQNNGVVDDSQLPKDRFSAERLKGVDSTLKIQPAKLEDSAVYLCASSPRKGSYEQYFGPGTRLTVT.

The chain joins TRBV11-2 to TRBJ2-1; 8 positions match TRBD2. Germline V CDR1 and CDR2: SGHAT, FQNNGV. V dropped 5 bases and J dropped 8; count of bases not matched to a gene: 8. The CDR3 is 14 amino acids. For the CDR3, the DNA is TGTGCCAGCAGCCCGGGAGGGGGGCCGGATGAGCAGTTCTTC. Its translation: CASSPGGGPDEQFF.

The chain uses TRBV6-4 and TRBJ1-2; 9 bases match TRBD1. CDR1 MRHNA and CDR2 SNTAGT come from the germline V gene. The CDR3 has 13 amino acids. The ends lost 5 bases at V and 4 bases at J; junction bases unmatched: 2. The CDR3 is CASSKDRGYGYTF. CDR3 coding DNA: TGTGCCAGCAGTAAGGACAGGGGCTATGGCTACACCTTC.

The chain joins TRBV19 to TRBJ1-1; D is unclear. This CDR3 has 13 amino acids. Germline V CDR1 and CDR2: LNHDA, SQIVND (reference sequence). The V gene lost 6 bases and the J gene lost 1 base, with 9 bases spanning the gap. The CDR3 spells CASRFGPNTEAFF. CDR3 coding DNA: TGTGCCAGTAGATTTGGGCCGAACACTGAAGCTTTCTTT. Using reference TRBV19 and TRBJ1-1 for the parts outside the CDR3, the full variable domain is DGGITQSPKYLFRKEGQNVTLSCEQNLNHDAMYWYRQDPGQGLRLIYYSQIVNDFQKGDIAEGYSVSREKKESFPLTVTSAQKNPTAFYLCASRFGPNTEAFFGQGTRLTVV.